This TCR beta chain was found in a study of CD8 T cells in Susac syndrome. CD8+ and CD4+ T cells from blood underwent TCR beta sequencing. It was treatment-naive patients with stable or active relapsing-remitting disease who made up the multiple sclerosis controls. TEMRA cells were enriched by FACS, while CD8+ and CD4+ T cells were obtained through a negative isolation that was performed magnetically. V lost 3 bases and J lost 4, with 7 bases in between. CDR3 length: 13 amino acids. Germline lookup yields CDR1 LGHNA and CDR2 YNFKEQ. Random hexamers were used to reverse transcribe about 0.5 to 1 ug of RNA. TCRdb analysed the immunoSEQ multiplex PCR reads with MiXCR anew, one entry per CDR3 protein. The sample carries 160,000 or so distinct CDR3 sequences, around 96% recorded once.

The TCR comes from a human donor with multiple sclerosis. Sequencing used CD8+ T cells from PBMCs. The chain employs TRBV4-2 and TRBJ2-1, with D unclear. The CDR3, as DNA: TGTGCCAGCAGCCAGGACCCTTACAATGAGCAGTTCTTC. Translation: CASSQDPYNEQFF.